The 14 T cell receptor beta chains below come from one sample, sequenced in a study of blood T cell repertoires in COVID-19. TCRdb keeps only in-frame clones here, not all; method: immunoSEQ multiplex PCR. The sample lists about 160,000 clones, around 87% occurring once. Sample: peripheral blood. The receptors stem from a man of 80 years or more with acute or convalescent COVID-19.

The chain combines TRBV6-2 or TRBV6-3 with TRBJ1-5; weak D call: TRBD1 (6 bases). CDR1 and CDR2 from the germline V gene are MNHEY and SVGEGT. Trimming took 2 bases from V and 1 from J, leaving 9 bases between them. There are 15 residues in the CDR3. The chain's CDR3 is CASSYQGLSNQPQHF. Written as DNA, the CDR3 is TGTGCCAGCAGTTACCAGGGGTTGAGCAATCAGCCCCAGCATTTT.

J is TRBJ1-5 and V is TRBV19; D is unresolved. Trimming stripped 4 bases from V and 4 bases from J, with 8 bases between. Germline loops: CDR1 LNHDA, CDR2 SQIVND (reference sequence). The CDR3 is 13 residues long. DNA for the CDR3: TGTGCCAGTAGTACGAGCCGAAATCAGCCCCAGCATTTT. Amino acid sequence: CASSTSRNQPQHF.

This chain connects TRBV5-4 to TRBJ1-1; 7 bases are shared with TRBD1. Unmatched junction bases numbered 6, after V lost 4 bases and J lost 0 bases. Germline values: CDR1 SGHNT, CDR2 YYREEE (reference sequence). This CDR3 is built from 15 residues. The CDR3 spells CASSQGQPLNTEAFF. The DNA of the CDR3 is TGTGCCAGCAGCCAGGGACAGCCCTTGAACACTGAAGCTTTCTTT.

This clone was seen only a few times. The genes are TRBV2 and TRBJ1-4; 8 nucleotides match TRBD1. The CDR3 sequence is 16 residues long. J gave up 8 bases and V 2 bases, and 10 bases lay outside the gene matches. The germline V gene encodes CDR1 SNHLY and CDR2 FYNNEI. The CDR3 region has the DNA TGTGCCAGCAGTGAAAGGGGACAGGCAGGGGAAGAAAAACTGTTTTTT. Its translation is CASSERGQAGEEKLFF.

The CDR3 DNA is TGTGCCTGGAGTAAGGAGGTATCCTACGAGCAGTACTTC. As protein: CAWSKEVSYEQYF. The J gene is TRBJ2-7, the V gene TRBV30; a possible D gene is TRBD2 (5 bases). The V end lost 2 bases, the J end lost 1 base, and 9 bases lay between the germline ends. The V gene's germline CDR1 is GTSNPN and CDR2 SVGIG (reference sequence). The CDR3 contains 13 residues.

V gene TRBV7-9 combines with J gene TRBJ2-1; D is uncertain. V lost 5 bases and J 0 bases, leaving 11 bases between the germline ends. The CDR3 covers 15 residues. CDR1 SEHNR and CDR2 FQNEAQ come from the germline V gene (reference sequence). CDR3 residues: CASSPALSSYNEQFF. The CDR3 DNA is TGTGCCAGCAGCCCCGCCTTGAGCTCCTACAATGAGCAGTTCTTC.

CDR3 sequence reads: CASSQGSEAYEQYF. The CDR3 DNA sequence: TGTGCCAGCAGCCAAGGGTCCGAGGCCTACGAGCAGTACTTC. This chain connects TRBV3-1 (or the pseudogene TRBV3-2) to TRBJ2-7; D remains ambiguous. CDR1 and CDR2 from the germline V gene are LGHDT and YNNKEL (reference sequence). Trimming pared 1 base from V and 2 bases from J, leaving 9 bases between. The CDR3 sequence is 14 residues long.

CDR3 region: CASRRERSGANVLTF. The CDR3 DNA reads as TGTGCCAGCAGGCGCGAGCGCTCTGGGGCCAACGTCCTGACTTTC. The chain employs TRBV27 and TRBJ2-6; D remains unclear. The V and J ends lost 6 bases and 0 bases respectively, with 9 bases between them. CDR1 and CDR2 (germline): MNHEY, SMNVEV (reference sequence). The CDR3 is 15 residues long.

CDR3 amino acids: CASSPEEAGGLSTGELFF. CDR3 DNA: TGTGCCAGCAGCCCCGAGGAAGCGGGAGGGCTGAGCACCGGGGAGCTGTTTTTT. The J gene is TRBJ2-2, the V gene TRBV6-8; 10 bases fit TRBD2. Looked up from germline, CDR1 is MNHGY and CDR2 is SAAAGT. The ends lost 6 bases at V and 4 bases at J; junction bases unmatched: 14. The CDR3 sequence is 18 residues long.

This clone turned up a few times. CDR3 in amino acids: CATSKQGASNQPQHF. The CDR3 region has the DNA TGTGCCACTTCAAAACAGGGGGCGAGCAATCAGCCCCAGCATTTT. This chain joins TRBV24-1 and TRBJ1-5; TRBD1 matches at 9 bases. Germline-derived CDR1 and CDR2 are KGHDR and SFDVKD. After removal of 10 bases from V and 1 base from J, the junction contained 7 bases not matched to a gene. The CDR3 runs to 15 residues.

The rearrangement joins TRBV7-3 to TRBJ2-1, with TRBD2 as a possible D gene (6 bases). The CDR3 covers 16 residues. Germline CDR1 SGHTA, CDR2 FQGTGA. V gave up 6 bases and J gave up 0 bases, with 15 bases separating them. The CDR3, as DNA: TGTGCCAGCAGACAGTCGGGAGACCTCTCCTACAATGAGCAGTTCTTC. Its protein is CASRQSGDLSYNEQFF.

This clone was recorded only once. The rearrangement uses TRBV6-5 and TRBJ2-1; TRBD1 matches 7 bases. Germline values: CDR1 MNHEY, CDR2 SVGAGI. Trimming took 6 bases from V and 14 from J; bases not matched to a gene: 10. The CDR3 totals 12 residues. CDR3 amino acids: CASRSSGTAEFF. The DNA of the CDR3 is TGTGCCAGCAGGTCTTCCGGGACAGCGGAGTTCTTC.

The chain recombines TRBV24-1 with TRBJ2-2, with TRBD1 matching over 9 bases. V was pared by 12 bases and J by 4 bases, with 5 bases of the junction left unmatched. The CDR3 totals 13 residues. CDR1 is KGHDR, CDR2 SFDVKD, per germline. The CDR3 DNA sequence: TGTGCCTCACGGACAGGGGCCACCGGGGAGCTGTTTTTT. This codes for CASRTGATGELFF.

The chain carries TRBV19 and TRBJ1-5; 10 nucleotides align to TRBD1. Germline V gene lookup returns CDR1 LNHDA and CDR2 SQIVND (reference sequence). V was pared by 4 bases and J by 3 bases, with 3 bases of the junction left unmatched. CDR3 length: 15 residues. CDR3 in DNA: TGTGCCAGTAGTACGGGACAGGGGAACAATCAGCCCCAGCATTTT. As protein: CASSTGQGNNQPQHF.